Reported below is one T cell receptor beta chain. The sample is drawn from a study of blood T cell repertoires in COVID-19. Study summary: PBMCs, B-cell-depleted T cells, or T cells provided the cDNA or gDNA that made up the material.

CDR3 length equals 16 residues. Germline values: CDR1 SNHLY, CDR2 FYNNEI. Losses at the gene ends were 2 bases for V and 1 base for J; bases not matched to a gene: 5. How the authors handled the data: Reference gene primer amplification gave estimated nucleated cell counts. Only in-frame clones appear in the TCRdb table, and some are missing; sequencing was by immunoSEQ multiplex PCR. D and trimming were read from the DNA, whereas the V and J calls and clone size are those reported in that table. The sample holds about 140,000 clones, around nine tenths seen once. Sample: peripheral blood. The chain employs TRBV2 and TRBJ2-5, with TRBD1 identical over 9 bases. This clonotype originated in a woman between 40 and 50 years old with acute or convalescent COVID-19. The DNA of the CDR3 is TGTGCCAGCAGTGAAAGTGGGACAGGGACCCAAGAGACCCAGTACTTC. It codes for CASSESGTGTQETQYF.